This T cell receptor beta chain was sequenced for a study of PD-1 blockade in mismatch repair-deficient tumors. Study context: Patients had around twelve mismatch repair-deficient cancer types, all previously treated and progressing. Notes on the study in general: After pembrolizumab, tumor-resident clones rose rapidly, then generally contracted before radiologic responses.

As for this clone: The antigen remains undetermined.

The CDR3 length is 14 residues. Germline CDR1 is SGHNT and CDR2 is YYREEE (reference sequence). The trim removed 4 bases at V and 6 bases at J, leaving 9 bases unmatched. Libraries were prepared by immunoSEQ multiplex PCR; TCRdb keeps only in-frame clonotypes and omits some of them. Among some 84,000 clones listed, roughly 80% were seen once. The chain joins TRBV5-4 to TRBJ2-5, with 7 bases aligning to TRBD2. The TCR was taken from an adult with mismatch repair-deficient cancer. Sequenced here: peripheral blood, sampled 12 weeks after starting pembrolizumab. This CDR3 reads CASSLGEGIQTQYF. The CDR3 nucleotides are TGTGCCAGCAGCCTGGGGGAGGGGATACAGACCCAGTACTTC.